These T cell receptor beta chains were read from a single sample in a study of human T cells and chemical hapten exposure. One entry per CDR3 protein results from TCRdb running MiXCR on the RACE reads. The table has some 65,000 distinct CDR3 sequences, 5.5% to 7.5% seen once. Sequencing input: whole blood. These receptors all come from a female donor in good health. Some clones in this sample may be carry-over from other donors' samples. Each CDR3 is given with its conserved first and last residue. D genes are given only for firm matches. Clone size is shown for a subset of rows, as once, few, many or a class of expanded clone.

v_call,clone_size,j_call,d_call,cdr3_nt,cdr3_aa
TRBV30,many,TRBJ2-1,NA,TGTGCCTGGAGCACCGGGCCAGGTGAATACAATGAGCAGTTCTTC,CAWSTGPGEYNEQFF
TRBV29-1,NA,TRBJ2-4,TRBD2,TGCAGCGCCGCATGGACTAGCGGGAGAGGGGGAAACATTCAGTACTTC,CSAAWTSGRGGNIQYF
TRBV12-3/TRBV12-4,many,TRBJ2-3,TRBD1,TGTGCCAGCAGTTCCAAGACAGGGTCGGCGGGCACAGATACGCAGTATTTT,CASSSKTGSAGTDTQYF
TRBV10-3,many,TRBJ2-2,TRBD1,TGTGCCATCAGGGGGACCAAGACAGGGCAGAACACCGGGGAGCTGTTTTTT,CAIRGTKTGQNTGELFF
TRBV10-3,many,TRBJ2-7,NA,TGTGCCATCAGTGAATCTTCGAGTTCCGAGCAGTACTTC,CAISESSSSEQYF
TRBV6-2/TRBV6-3,few,TRBJ2-1,NA,TGTGCCAGCAGCTGGGGGGCCTCCTACAATGAGCAGTTCTTC,CASSWGASYNEQFF
TRBV7-2,many,TRBJ2-7,TRBD1,TGTGCCAGCAGCTTCCGGGACAGGGGTGTCCACGAGCAGTACTTC,CASSFRDRGVHEQYF
TRBV7-2,many,TRBJ1-1,NA,TGTGCCAGCAGCTCACTGGACCGTCGCCTGGGGGCTTTCTTT,CASSSLDRRLGAFF
TRBV2,many,TRBJ2-3,NA,TGTGCCAGCAGTGAACTATCCCGTACGCAGTATTTT,CASSELSRTQYF
TRBV7-8,many,TRBJ2-1,NA,TGTGCCAGCAGAGAGGTCCTGTACAGATACAATGAGCAGTTCTTC,CASREVLYRYNEQFF
TRBV29-1,NA,TRBJ2-3,NA,TGCAGCGTTGCTGTATCCTACACAGATACGCAGTATTTT,CSVAVSYTDTQYF
TRBV29-1,many,TRBJ1-6,NA,TGCAGCGTGACAGACTCCTATAATTCACCCCTCCACTTT,CSVTDSYNSPLHF
TRBV12-3/TRBV12-4,NA,TRBJ1-2,NA,TGTGCCAGCAGCCTACAATTCTCGGGACCCCGGGGAGGCTACACCTTC,CASSLQFSGPRGGYTF
TRBV7-9,many,TRBJ2-3,NA,TGTGCCAGCAGGGAGCATAGCACAGATACGCAGTATTTT,CASREHSTDTQYF
TRBV2,many,TRBJ2-2,TRBD1,TGTGCCAGGAGACAGGGCGCCGGGGAGCTGTTTTTT,CARRQGAGELFF
TRBV12-3/TRBV12-4,many,TRBJ1-1,NA,TGTGCCAGCAGTTTAGACTCTTCCACTGAAGCTTTCTTT,CASSLDSSTEAFF
TRBV27,many,TRBJ2-3,TRBD2,TGTGCCAGCAGTGGACTAGGCGGAGATACGCAGTATTTT,CASSGLGGDTQYF
TRBV6-5,many,TRBJ2-3,NA,TGTGCCAGCAGTTACTCGGGCAGGGCTAGCACAGATACGCAGTATTTT,CASSYSGRASTDTQYF
TRBV12-3/TRBV12-4,few,TRBJ1-5,NA,TGTGCCAGCAGTTCCGGACCTACGGACCAGCCCCAGCATTTT,CASSSGPTDQPQHF
TRBV29-1,few,TRBJ2-7,NA,TGCAGCGTTGGATCGGGGTCCCACTGGGAGCAGTACTTC,CSVGSGSHWEQYF
TRBV7-6,many,TRBJ1-6,TRBD1,TGTGCCAGCAGCCCCGGGACAGGGGAGGGATCACCCCTCCACTTT,CASSPGTGEGSPLHF
TRBV6-5,many,TRBJ2-5,NA,TGTGCCAGCAGTTACTCGACAGGATCGGGCCAAGAGACCCAGTACTTC,CASSYSTGSGQETQYF
TRBV7-2,many,TRBJ2-3,TRBD2,TGTGCCAGCAGCTTATCTTCGGGAGGGCCTTTGTCAGATACGCAGTATTTT,CASSLSSGGPLSDTQYF
TRBV5-5,many,TRBJ2-4,TRBD1,TGTGCCAGCAGAAAGTCCGGGACAGGAGATTCGGGACGAAACATTCAGTACTTC,CASRKSGTGDSGRNIQYF
TRBV2,many,TRBJ1-5,TRBD1,TGTGCCAGCGGGGACAGTCTTAGCAATCAGCCCCAGCATTTT,CASGDSLSNQPQHF
TRBV7-2,few,TRBJ1-2,TRBD1,TGTGCCAGCAGCCAACCCAGGGGGTACGGCTACACCTTC,CASSQPRGYGYTF
TRBV15,many,TRBJ2-2,TRBD1,TGTGCCACCAGTCCGACAGGGTACACCGGGGAGCTGTTTTTT,CATSPTGYTGELFF
TRBV5-1,NA,TRBJ2-1,NA,TGCGCCAGCAGCCCAGGACAATCGGGTGAGCAGTTCTTC,CASSPGQSGEQFF
TRBV6-6,many,TRBJ2-2,NA,TGTGCCAGCAGTTTCGGGAGTCTTGGGACCGGGGAGCTGTTTTTT,CASSFGSLGTGELFF
TRBV30,few,TRBJ2-4,NA,TGTGCCTGGAGTGTACGGTGGGTTAGCGGAGACGAAGCCAAAAACATTCAGTACTTC,CAWSVRWVSGDEAKNIQYF
TRBV27,many,TRBJ1-6,TRBD1,TGTGCCACCATGGACAGGGGCCGAAATTCACCCCTCCACTTT,CATMDRGRNSPLHF
TRBV6-1,many,TRBJ2-2,NA,TGTGCCAGCAGTGAATTTGGGCCCCTCACCGGGGAGCTGTTTTTT,CASSEFGPLTGELFF
TRBV29-1,few,TRBJ2-3,NA,TGCAGCGTTAAGGGGGAGGGGGATACGCAGTATTTT,CSVKGEGDTQYF
TRBV10-3,few,TRBJ2-7,TRBD1,TGTGCCATCAAACCCGGACAGGGTTCCTACGAGCAGTACTTC,CAIKPGQGSYEQYF
TRBV14,few,TRBJ2-3,NA,TGTGCCAGCAGCCGGAAACTGAACACAGATACGCAGTATTTT,CASSRKLNTDTQYF
TRBV6-6,many,TRBJ1-5,NA,TGTGCCAGCAGCCCCAGGGGAGGAGAGCCCCAGCATTTT,CASSPRGGEPQHF
TRBV14,few,TRBJ2-5,TRBD1,TGTGCCAGCAGCCGTGGGGCAAGACAGGGGGCGCGTCTGGAGACCCAGTACTTC,CASSRGARQGARLETQYF
TRBV9,many,TRBJ2-7,NA,TGTGCCAGCAGCTTCCGGGACTACAGGGGCGAGCAGTACTTC,CASSFRDYRGEQYF
TRBV11-2,many,TRBJ2-6,NA,TGTGCCAGCAGCTTTTCCCCTGGGGCCAACGTCCTGACTTTC,CASSFSPGANVLTF
TRBV12-3/TRBV12-4,few,TRBJ1-4,NA,TGTGCCAGCAGCCCCCGGCGTAATGAAAAACTGTTTTTT,CASSPRRNEKLFF
TRBV7-7,many,TRBJ2-5,NA,TGTGCTAGCAGCTTGAAGTACCAAGAGACCCAGTACTTC,CASSLKYQETQYF
TRBV6-1,NA,TRBJ1-1,NA,TGTGCCAGCAGGCTACAGGGAATTGCTGAAGCTTTCTTT,CASRLQGIAEAFF
TRBV12-3/TRBV12-4,few,TRBJ1-6,TRBD1,TGTGCCAGCAGTTCGGCCCGCGGGACAGCCGATAATTCACCCCTCCACTTT,CASSSARGTADNSPLHF
TRBV20-1,many,TRBJ2-7,NA,TGCAGAGTTGACAAAAACTCCTACGAGCAGTACTTC,CRVDKNSYEQYF
TRBV5-1,few,TRBJ1-1,NA,TGCGCCAGCAGCTTGCGTCCAGGGTCGGGTAACACTGAAGCTTTCTTT,CASSLRPGSGNTEAFF
TRBV3-1,few,TRBJ2-3,TRBD2,TGTGCCAGCAGCCGCGCGAGCGGGAGGTCCCACGGAGATACGCAGTATTTT,CASSRASGRSHGDTQYF
TRBV3-1,many,TRBJ2-7,TRBD1,TGTGCCAGCAGCCAAGGGAAACAGGGGACCAGGCAGTACTTC,CASSQGKQGTRQYF
TRBV28,many,TRBJ2-4,TRBD1,TGTGCCAGCAGTTCTTTATACCGACAGGGAAGTCAGTACTTC,CASSSLYRQGSQYF
TRBV24-1,few,TRBJ2-2,NA,TGTGCCACCAGTGGCTCCCTTGGGGCAGTGAACACCGGGGAGCTGTTTTTT,CATSGSLGAVNTGELFF
TRBV19,NA,TRBJ1-6,NA,TGTGCCAGTAGTATGAGGGGGGCTCTTCCCCTCCACTTT,CASSMRGALPLHF
TRBV20-1,few,TRBJ2-7,NA,TGCAGTGCTAGAGAGGCGGCCGGACGGTACGAGCAGTACTTC,CSAREAAGRYEQYF
TRBV7-6,NA,TRBJ2-3,NA,TGTGCCAGCAGCCCGGGTTCTGTGGTCTCAGATACGCAGTATTTT,CASSPGSVVSDTQYF
TRBV23-1,NA,TRBJ1-5,TRBD1,TGCGCCAGCAGTTCTCCATCGTTTGACAGGGCGGAGGGGCCCCAGCATTTT,CASSSPSFDRAEGPQHF
TRBV12-3/TRBV12-4,many,TRBJ2-3,TRBD1,TGTGCCAGCAGGAAGACAGGGGTCTCAGATACGCAGTATTTT,CASRKTGVSDTQYF